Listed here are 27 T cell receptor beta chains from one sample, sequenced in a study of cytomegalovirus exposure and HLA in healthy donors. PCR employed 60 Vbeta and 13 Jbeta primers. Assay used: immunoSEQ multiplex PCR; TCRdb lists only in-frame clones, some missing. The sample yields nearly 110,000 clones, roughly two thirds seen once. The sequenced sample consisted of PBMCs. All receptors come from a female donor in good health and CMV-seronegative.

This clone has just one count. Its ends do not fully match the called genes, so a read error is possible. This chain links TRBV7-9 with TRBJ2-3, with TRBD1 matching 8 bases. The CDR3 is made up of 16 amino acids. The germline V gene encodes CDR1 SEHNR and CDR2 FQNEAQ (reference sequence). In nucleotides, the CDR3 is TGTGCCTGCAGCTCGACAGGGGCCCCCCCAACAGATACGCAGTATTTT. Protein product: CACSSTGAPPTDTQYF.

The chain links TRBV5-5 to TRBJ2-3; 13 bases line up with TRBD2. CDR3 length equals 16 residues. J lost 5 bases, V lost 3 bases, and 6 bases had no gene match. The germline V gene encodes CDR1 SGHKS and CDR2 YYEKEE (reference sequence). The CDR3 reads CASSSTSGRVKDTQYF. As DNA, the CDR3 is TGTGCCAGCAGCTCCACTAGCGGGAGGGTTAAAGATACGCAGTATTTT.

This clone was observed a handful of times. CDR3 amino acids: CASSLVFGRLNSPLHF. In DNA form, the CDR3 reads TGTGCCAGCAGCTTAGTTTTCGGCAGGCTTAATTCACCCCTCCACTTT. This chain links TRBV11-3 with TRBJ1-6; no definite D call. The CDR3 is 16 residues long. CDR1 is SGHNT and CDR2 is YENEEA in the germline V gene. Trimming left V 1 base short and J 6 bases short, with 13 bases between.

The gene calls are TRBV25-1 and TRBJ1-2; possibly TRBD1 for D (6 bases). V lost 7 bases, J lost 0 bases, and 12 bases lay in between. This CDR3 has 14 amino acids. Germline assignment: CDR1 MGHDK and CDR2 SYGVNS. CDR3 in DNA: TGTGCCAGCACGCCAGCAGGGGCTAACTATGGCTACACCTTC. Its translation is CASTPAGANYGYTF.

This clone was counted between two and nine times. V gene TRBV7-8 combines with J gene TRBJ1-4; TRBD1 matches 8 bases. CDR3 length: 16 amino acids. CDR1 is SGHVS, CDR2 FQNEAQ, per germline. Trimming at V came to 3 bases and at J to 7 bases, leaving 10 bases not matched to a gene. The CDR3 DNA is TGTGCCAGCAGCTTTAGTCCGACAGGGGCGGCTGAAAAACTGTTTTTT. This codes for CASSFSPTGAAEKLFF.

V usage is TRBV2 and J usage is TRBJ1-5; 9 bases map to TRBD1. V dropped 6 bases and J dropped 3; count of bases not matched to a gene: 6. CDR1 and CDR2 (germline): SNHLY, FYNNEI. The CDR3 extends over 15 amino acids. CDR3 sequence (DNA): TGTGCCAGCAGCAGGGACAGGGTCCCCAATCAGCCCCAGCATTTT. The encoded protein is CASSRDRVPNQPQHF.

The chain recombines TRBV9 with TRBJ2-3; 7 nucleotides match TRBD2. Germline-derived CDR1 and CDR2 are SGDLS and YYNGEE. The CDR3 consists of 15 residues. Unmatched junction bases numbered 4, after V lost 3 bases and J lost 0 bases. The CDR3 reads CASSGTSASTDTQYF. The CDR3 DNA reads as TGTGCCAGCAGCGGAACTAGCGCAAGCACAGATACGCAGTATTTT.

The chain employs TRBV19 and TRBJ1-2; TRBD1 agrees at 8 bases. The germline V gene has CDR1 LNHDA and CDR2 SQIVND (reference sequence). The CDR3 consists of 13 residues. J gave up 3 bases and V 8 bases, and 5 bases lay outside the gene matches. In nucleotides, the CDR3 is TGTGCCAGTGGGAGACAGGGGTACTATGGCTACACCTTC. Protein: CASGRQGYYGYTF.

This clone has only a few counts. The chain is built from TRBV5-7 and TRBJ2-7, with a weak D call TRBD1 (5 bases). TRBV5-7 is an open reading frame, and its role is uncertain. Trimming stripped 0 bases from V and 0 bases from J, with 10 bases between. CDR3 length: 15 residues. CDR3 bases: TGTGCCAGCAGCTTGGCAGGGAAAGACTCCTACGAGCAGTACTTC. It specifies CASSLAGKDSYEQYF.

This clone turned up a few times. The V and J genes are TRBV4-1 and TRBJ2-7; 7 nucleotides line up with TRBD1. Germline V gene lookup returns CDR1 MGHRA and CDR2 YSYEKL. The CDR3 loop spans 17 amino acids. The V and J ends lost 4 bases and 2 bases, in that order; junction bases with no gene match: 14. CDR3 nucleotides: TGCGCCAGCAGCCTGTATGGGACAGCCAGAGACCCCTACGAGCAGTACTTC. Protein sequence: CASSLYGTARDPYEQYF.

The CDR3 DNA reads as TGTGCCAGCAGCTTAGTGGACTCGACGTCCTACGAGCAGTACTTC. Its protein product is CASSLVDSTSYEQYF. The rearrangement uses TRBV11-3 and TRBJ2-7, with TRBD2 as a possible D gene (5 bases). V was trimmed by 1 base and J by 1 base, leaving 11 bases between them. CDR1 is SGHNT, CDR2 YENEEA, per germline. The CDR3 has 15 residues.

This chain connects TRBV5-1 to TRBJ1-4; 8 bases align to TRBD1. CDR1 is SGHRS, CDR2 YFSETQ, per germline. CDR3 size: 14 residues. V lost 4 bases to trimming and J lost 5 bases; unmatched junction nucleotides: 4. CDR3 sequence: CASSPQGGNEKLFF. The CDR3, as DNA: TGCGCCAGCAGCCCACAGGGGGGGAATGAAAAACTGTTTTTT.

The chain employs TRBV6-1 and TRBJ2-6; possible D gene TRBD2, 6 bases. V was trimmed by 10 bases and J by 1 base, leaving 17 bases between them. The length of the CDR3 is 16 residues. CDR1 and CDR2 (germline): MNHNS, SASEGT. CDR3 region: CAIREPGGSGANVLTF. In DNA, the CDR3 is TGTGCCATCAGGGAACCCGGGGGTTCTGGGGCCAACGTCCTGACTTTC.

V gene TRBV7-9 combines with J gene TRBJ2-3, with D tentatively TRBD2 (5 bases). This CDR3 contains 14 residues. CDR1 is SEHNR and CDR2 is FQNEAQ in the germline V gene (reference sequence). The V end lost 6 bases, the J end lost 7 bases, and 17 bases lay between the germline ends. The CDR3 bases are TGTGCCAGCAGACGCCAGTCAGCGGAGCATACGCAGTATTTT. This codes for CASRRQSAEHTQYF.

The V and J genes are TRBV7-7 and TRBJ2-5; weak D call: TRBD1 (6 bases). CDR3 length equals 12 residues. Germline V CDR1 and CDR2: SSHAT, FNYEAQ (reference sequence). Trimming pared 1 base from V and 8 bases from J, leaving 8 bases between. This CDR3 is CASSLEQGTQYF. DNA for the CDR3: TGTGCCAGCAGCTTAGAACAGGGCACCCAGTACTTC.

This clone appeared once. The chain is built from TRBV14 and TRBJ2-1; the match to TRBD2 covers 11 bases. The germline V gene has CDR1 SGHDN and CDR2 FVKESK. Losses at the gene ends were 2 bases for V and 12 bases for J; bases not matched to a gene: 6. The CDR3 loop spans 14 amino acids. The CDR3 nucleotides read TGTGCCAGCAGCCAAACCCTAGCGGGAGGCGTGCAGTTCTTC. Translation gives CASSQTLAGGVQFF. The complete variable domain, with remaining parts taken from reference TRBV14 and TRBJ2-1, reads EAGVTQFPSHSVIEKGQTVTLRCDPISGHDNLYWYRRVMGKEIKFLLHFVKESKQDESGMPNNRFLAERTGGTYSTLKVQPAELEDSGVYFCASSQTLAGGVQFFGPGTRLTVL.

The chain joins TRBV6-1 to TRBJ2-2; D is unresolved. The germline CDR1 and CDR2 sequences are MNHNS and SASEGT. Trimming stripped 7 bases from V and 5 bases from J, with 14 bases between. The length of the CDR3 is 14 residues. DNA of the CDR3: TGTGCCAGCATCCCCCGAGTAATGACCGGGGAGCTGTTTTTT. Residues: CASIPRVMTGELFF.

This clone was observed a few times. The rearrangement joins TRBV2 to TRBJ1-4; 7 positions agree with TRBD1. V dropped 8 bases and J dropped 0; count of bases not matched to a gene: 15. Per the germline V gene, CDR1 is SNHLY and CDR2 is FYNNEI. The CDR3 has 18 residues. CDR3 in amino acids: CASRPDRTFLATNEKLFF. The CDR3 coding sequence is TGTGCCAGCCGTCCGGACAGGACTTTCCTTGCAACTAATGAAAAACTGTTTTTT.

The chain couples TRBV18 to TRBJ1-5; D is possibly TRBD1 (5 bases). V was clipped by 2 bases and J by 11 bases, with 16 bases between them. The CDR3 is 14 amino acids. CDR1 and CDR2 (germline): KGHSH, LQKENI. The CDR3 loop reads CASSPGAEALAQHF. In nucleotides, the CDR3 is TGTGCCAGCTCACCAGGGGCAGAAGCGCTCGCCCAGCATTTT.

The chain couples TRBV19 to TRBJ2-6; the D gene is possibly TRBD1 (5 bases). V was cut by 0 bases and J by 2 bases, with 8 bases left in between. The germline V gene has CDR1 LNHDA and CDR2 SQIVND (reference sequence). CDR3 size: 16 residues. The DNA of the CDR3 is TGTGCCAGTAGTATAGATCAGGGCACTGGGGCCAACGTCCTGACTTTC. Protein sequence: CASSIDQGTGANVLTF. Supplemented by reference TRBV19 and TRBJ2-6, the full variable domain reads DGGITQSPKYLFRKEGQNVTLSCEQNLNHDAMYWYRQDPGQGLRLIYYSQIVNDFQKGDIAEGYSVSREKKESFPLTVTSAQKNPTAFYLCASSIDQGTGANVLTFGAGSRLTVL.

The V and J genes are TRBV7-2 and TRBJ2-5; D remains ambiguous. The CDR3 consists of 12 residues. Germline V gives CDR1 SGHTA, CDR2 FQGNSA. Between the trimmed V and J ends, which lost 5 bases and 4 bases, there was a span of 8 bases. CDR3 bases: TGTGCCAGCAGCCCGCCGGGAGAGACCCAGTACTTC. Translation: CASSPPGETQYF. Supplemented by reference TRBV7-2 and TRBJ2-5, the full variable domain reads GAGVSQSPSNKVTEKGKDVELRCDPISGHTALYWYRQSLGQGLEFLIYFQGNSAPDKSGLPSDRFSAERTGGSVSTLTIQRTQQEDSAVYLCASSPPGETQYFGPGTRLLVL.

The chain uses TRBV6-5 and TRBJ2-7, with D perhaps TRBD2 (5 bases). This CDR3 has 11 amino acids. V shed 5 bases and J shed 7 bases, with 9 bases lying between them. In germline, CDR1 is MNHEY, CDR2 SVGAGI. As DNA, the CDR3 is TGTGCCAGCAGTCACACGGGGGAGCAGTACTTC. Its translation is CASSHTGEQYF.

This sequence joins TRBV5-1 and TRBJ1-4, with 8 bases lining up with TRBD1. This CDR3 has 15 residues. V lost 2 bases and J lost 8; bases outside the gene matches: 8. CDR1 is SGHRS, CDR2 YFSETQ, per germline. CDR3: CASSFGQGRSEKLFF. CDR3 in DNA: TGCGCCAGCAGCTTCGGACAGGGTAGATCCGAAAAACTGTTTTTT.

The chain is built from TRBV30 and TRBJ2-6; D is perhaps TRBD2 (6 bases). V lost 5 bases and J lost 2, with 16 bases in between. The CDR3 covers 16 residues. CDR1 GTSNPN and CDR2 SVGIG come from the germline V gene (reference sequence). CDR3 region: CAWGGFVGAGANVLTF. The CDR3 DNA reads TGTGCCTGGGGGGGGTTCGTAGGGGCTGGGGCCAACGTCCTGACTTTC. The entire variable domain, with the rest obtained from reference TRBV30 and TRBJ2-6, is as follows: SQTIHQWPATLVQPVGSPLSLECTVEGTSNPNLYWYRQAAGRGLQLLFYSVGIGQISSEVPQNLSASRPQDRQFILSSKKLLLSDSGFYLCAWGGFVGAGANVLTFGAGSRLTVL.

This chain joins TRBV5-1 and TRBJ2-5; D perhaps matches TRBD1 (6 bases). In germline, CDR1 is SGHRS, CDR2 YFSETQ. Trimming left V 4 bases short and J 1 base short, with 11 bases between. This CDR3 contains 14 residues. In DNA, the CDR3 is TGCGCCAGCAGCGGGGGACACCGCCAAGAGACCCAGTACTTC. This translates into CASSGGHRQETQYF. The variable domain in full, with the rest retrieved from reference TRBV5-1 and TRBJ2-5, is KAGVTQTPRYLIKTRGQQVTLSCSPISGHRSVSWYQQTPGQGLQFLFEYFSETQRNKGNFPGRFSGRQFSNSRSEMNVSTLELGDSALYLCASSGGHRQETQYFGPGTRLLVL.

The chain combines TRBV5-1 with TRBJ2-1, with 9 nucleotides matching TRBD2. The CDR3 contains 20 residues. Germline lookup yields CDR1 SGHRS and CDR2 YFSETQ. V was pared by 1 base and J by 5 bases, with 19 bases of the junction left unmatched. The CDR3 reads CASSLMKVSSGSFGHNEQFF. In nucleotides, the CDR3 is TGCGCCAGCAGCTTGATGAAAGTGAGTAGCGGGAGTTTCGGGCACAATGAGCAGTTCTTC.

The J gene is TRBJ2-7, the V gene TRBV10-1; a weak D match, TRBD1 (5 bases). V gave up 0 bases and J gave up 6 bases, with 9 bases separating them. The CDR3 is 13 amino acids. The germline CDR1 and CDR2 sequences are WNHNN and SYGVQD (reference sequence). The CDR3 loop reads CASSESWGAEQYF. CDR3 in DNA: TGCGCCAGCAGTGAGTCTTGGGGCGCCGAGCAGTACTTC.